These 13 T cell receptor beta chains were all obtained from the same sample, sequenced in a study of T cells in Graves' hyperthyroidism and ophthalmopathy. Amplification of TCR beta CDR3 regions used RNA as the template. The study used the HTBI primer set for a first-round RT-PCR of the TCR CDR3. TCRdb re-derived calls from the multiplex PCR reads in MiXCR, one entry per CDR3 protein. Of some 300,000 distinct CDR3 sequences in the sample, about 14% are singletons; the top ten hold approximately 7.8%. The sample was blood. Receptors were obtained from a woman under 40 with Graves' hyperthyroidism that later progressed to Graves' ophthalmopathy.

The sample holds many counts of this clonotype. The gene calls are TRBV7-9 and TRBJ1-2; D not certain. V was trimmed by 2 bases and J by 0 bases, leaving 7 bases between them. This CDR3 comprises 14 residues. In germline, CDR1 is SEHNR, CDR2 FQNEAQ (reference sequence). The CDR3 region is CASSLYAANYGYTF. The CDR3 DNA reads TGTGCCAGCAGCTTATACGCGGCTAACTATGGCTACACCTTC. The full variable domain, with the rest looked up from reference TRBV7-9 and TRBJ1-2, is DTGVSQNPRHKITKRGQNVTFRCDPISEHNRLYWYRQTLGQGPEFLTYFQNEAQLEKSRLLSDRFSAERPKGSFSTLEIQRTEQGDSAMYLCASSLYAANYGYTFGSGTRLTVV.

This clonotype appeared many times. CDR3 in DNA: TGTGCCAGCAGCTTATTGAAGGGGAAGGGGAACACCGGGGAGCTGTTTTTT. Translating it yields CASSLLKGKGNTGELFF. This chain links TRBV7-8 with TRBJ2-2; possibly TRBD1 for D (5 bases). V gave up 2 bases and J gave up 1 base, with 14 bases separating them. The CDR3 consists of 17 residues. Germline values: CDR1 SGHVS, CDR2 FQNEAQ.

This clonotype was counted between two and nine times. V and J are TRBV19 and TRBJ2-5, with 7 nucleotides matching TRBD2. CDR3 length: 15 residues. CDR1 is LNHDA, CDR2 SQIVND, per germline (reference sequence). V lost 8 bases and J lost 5; bases outside the gene matches: 14. CDR3 coding DNA: TGTGCCAGTCGGGGGATGGGGGGGGGGGAGGAGACCCAGTACTTC. Amino acids: CASRGMGGGEETQYF.

This clonotype occurred once. V usage is TRBV10-3 and J usage is TRBJ2-3, with 11 nucleotides matching TRBD2. The J segment lost 4 bases and the V segment lost 2 bases, leaving 8 bases of the junction unmatched. The CDR3 extends over 17 amino acids. Looked up from germline, CDR1 is ENHRY and CDR2 is SYGVKD. CDR3 nucleotides: TGTGCCATCAGTGAGAGAAGTCTAGCGGGAGGTCCAGATACGCAGTATTTT. It specifies CAISERSLAGGPDTQYF.

This clonotype was counted many times. The chain joins TRBV7-9 to TRBJ2-1, with D unresolved. V lost 1 base and J lost 9, with 7 bases in between. This CDR3 comprises 12 residues. Germline-derived CDR1 and CDR2 are SEHNR and FQNEAQ (reference sequence). The CDR3 bases are TGTGCCAGCAGCTTAGTACTATTTGAGCAGTTCTTC. It is translated as CASSLVLFEQFF.

This clonotype was picked up many times. The chain links TRBV20-1 to TRBJ2-1, with D perhaps matching TRBD2 (6 bases). This CDR3 has 14 residues. V was pared by 6 bases and J by 8 bases, with 20 bases between. Per the germline V gene, CDR1 is DFQATT and CDR2 is SNEGSKA (reference sequence). The CDR3 sequence: CSAPRRQTGDEQFF. CDR3 coding DNA: TGCAGTGCCCCAAGGAGGCAGACGGGGGATGAGCAGTTCTTC.

Comment on this clonotype: A much larger clone differs by one base, so this may be a read error. This chain connects TRBV9 to TRBJ1-2, with a weak D call TRBD1 (5 bases). V was shortened by 2 bases and J by 8 bases, with 13 bases between the two germline ends. Germline CDR1 and CDR2: SGDLS and YYNGEE. This CDR3 is 13 amino acids long. For the CDR3, the DNA is TGTGCCAGCAGCGTCGGACGGGGGTACGGCTACACCTTC. Translated, it gives CASSVGRGYGYTF.

A remark on this clonotype: It may be a read error: a sequence one base away is much more abundant. CDR3 sequence reads: CTSSYSGNGGELFF. The CDR3, as DNA: TGTACCAGCAGCTATAGCGGGAATGGCGGGGAGCTGTTTTTT. This chain joins TRBV11-2 and TRBJ2-2; 8 nucleotides line up with TRBD2. The CDR3 runs to 14 residues. Looked up from germline, CDR1 is SGHAT and CDR2 is FQNNGV.

This clonotype was seen repeatedly, ten times or more. The chain combines TRBV7-2 with TRBJ1-2; D is uncertain. Germline CDR1 is SGHTA and CDR2 is FQGNSA. The CDR3 has 15 residues. The V and J ends lost 3 bases and 2 bases respectively, with 13 bases between them. DNA for the CDR3: TGTGCCAGCAGCTTCATTAGTTGGTGGAACTATGGCTACACCTTC. It codes for CASSFISWWNYGYTF.

This clonotype was seen more than once but under ten times. The J gene is TRBJ1-2, the V gene TRBV7-6, with no clear D. The CDR3 extends over 14 amino acids. Germline loops: CDR1 SGHVS, CDR2 FNYEAQ. V was pared by 1 base and J by 4 bases, with 10 bases between. In DNA, the CDR3 is TGTGCCAGCAGCTTAGAACAGCTCTTCTATGGCTACACCTTC. Translated: CASSLEQLFYGYTF.

This clonotype was seen a few times. The chain employs TRBV27 and TRBJ2-7; 9 bases line up with TRBD2. J lost 1 base, V lost 7 bases, and 5 bases had no gene match. This CDR3 has 14 amino acids. The V gene's germline CDR1 is MNHEY and CDR2 SMNVEV (reference sequence). The chain's CDR3 is CASKKREESYEQYF. The CDR3 DNA sequence: TGTGCCAGCAAAAAGCGGGAGGAATCCTACGAGCAGTACTTC.

This clonotype was recorded many times. V gene TRBV6-2 or TRBV6-3 combines with J gene TRBJ2-7; 14 nucleotides agree with TRBD2. The CDR3 consists of 22 residues. V gave up 5 bases and J gave up 3 bases; unmatched junction bases: 24. Germline-derived CDR1 and CDR2 are MNHEY and SVGEGT. CDR3 in amino acids: CASSPFGTGDFGTSGRHYEQYF. The DNA of the CDR3 is TGTGCCAGCAGTCCATTCGGGACAGGGGATTTCGGGACTAGCGGGAGACACTACGAGCAGTACTTC.

In the case of this clonotype: The limits of the CDR3 on the DNA are not certain, so only TCRdb's listed CDR3 is given. The chain recombines TRBV19 with TRBJ1-2. Including both end residues, the CDR3 is 14 amino acids long. The germline CDR1 and CDR2 sequences are LNHDA and SQIVND (reference sequence). CDR3 loop: CASTSGTSDYGYTF.